This T cell receptor beta chain comes out of a study of blood T cell repertoires in COVID-19. Study information: PBMCs, B-cell-depleted T cells, or T cells were the source of the cDNA or gDNA that made up the material.

The germline V and J ends were trimmed by 6 bases and 0 bases, with 11 bases remaining between them. Germline lookup yields CDR1 LNHDA and CDR2 SQIVND (reference sequence). The CDR3 runs 14 residues. The authors' processing: Scientists estimated how many nucleated cells there were by amplifying reference gene primers. Only in-frame clones appear in the TCRdb table, and some are missing; sequencing was by immunoSEQ multiplex PCR. V and J calls and clone size are as listed in that table; D and trimming were resolved from the DNA. The top ten clones hold 6% to 8% of a sample with roughly 340,000 clones, roughly 90% of them seen once. Seattle's enrolled individuals joined amid active infection and were then monitored longitudinally.

This clonotype originated in a woman in her seventies with COVID-19, enrolled during active disease. The specimen sequenced was peripheral blood. The J gene is TRBJ1-1, the V gene TRBV19, with D tentatively TRBD1 (6 bases). CDR3 sequence (DNA): TGTGCCAGTAGGAGGGGACAAATGAACACTGAAGCTTTCTTT. Encoded protein: CASRRGQMNTEAFF.